The rows below give T cell receptor beta chains drawn from one sample of a study of cytomegalovirus exposure and HLA in healthy donors. Profiled with immunoSEQ multiplex PCR; TCRdb holds only in-frame clones, not every one. The sample holds roughly 140,000 clones, roughly 82% seen once. Sequences were obtained from PBMCs. These receptor sequences come from a male donor in good health and CMV-seronegative. CDR3s leave out the opening cysteine and the closing phenylalanine or tryptophan. Size values are once, few and many counts, or a class for expanded clones, and some rows have none.

V gene	J gene	clone size	CDR3 protein
TRBV6-7	TRBJ2-1	.	ASSYPGTSGSNGQF
TRBV19	TRBJ2-7	.	ASSKGGYEQY
TRBV4-1	TRBJ2-2	.	ASSLNTGGIYTGELF
TRBV14	TRBJ1-1	.	ASSQEWTGETEAF
TRBV5-6	TRBJ2-1	.	ASVGDRDEQF
TRBV7-9	TRBJ2-5	.	SSSLEGRDWETQY
TRBV7-2	TRBJ2-7	.	ASRGGTYEQY
TRBV7-2	TRBJ2-1	once	ASSTLSGRDYNEQF
TRBV2	TRBJ2-1	.	ASSRLTGVEQF
TRBV7-8	TRBJ2-7	.	ASSFLYPVEQY
TRBV28	TRBJ2-7	.	ASSPGASYEQY
TRBV19	TRBJ1-5	.	ASKAGQGMWQPQH
TRBV2	TRBJ2-3	.	ASLRTGRETDTQY
TRBV13	TRBJ1-1	.	ASSLDRAYTEAF
TRBV9	TRBJ2-3	.	ASSVGGLTRDTQY
TRBV27	TRBJ2-7	.	ASRSPGVGLYEQY
TRBV19	TRBJ2-5	.	ASSPGQGWETQY
TRBV15	TRBJ2-1	.	ATSRDGGGKNNEQF
TRBV5-8	TRBJ2-5	.	ASSIHFQETQY
TRBV11-2	TRBJ2-2	.	ASSLIQSGAGELF
TRBV4-1	TRBJ2-5	.	ASSQACATVEETQY
TRBV25-1	TRBJ2-3	.	ASSDESTSGFTDTQY
TRBV5-4	TRBJ1-1	.	ASSLGPGSLNTEAF
TRBV7-9	TRBJ2-7	.	ASSRDRGRLRGEQY
TRBV9	TRBJ1-2	.	ASSVIQGSYT
TRBV18	TRBJ1-1	.	ASSPRGGTEAF
TRBV7-9	TRBJ1-2	.	ASSLDSNYGYT
TRBV30	TRBJ1-4	.	AWSVSRTGDNEKLF
TRBV28	TRBJ1-1	once	ASSSRGQENTEAF
TRBV7-8	TRBJ2-7	.	ASSLMGGTGYYEQY
TRBV18	TRBJ2-7	.	ASSPPGQGSDYEQY
TRBV19	TRBJ2-7	.	ASSALAEAHEQY
TRBV5-1	TRBJ1-3	.	ASSQGQGGGNTIY
TRBV27	TRBJ1-6	.	ASSKGQGHNNSPLH
TRBV21-1	TRBJ1-2	.	ASSTTEDYGYT
TRBV4-2	TRBJ1-4	.	ASSPRDRINEKLF
TRBV6-6	TRBJ2-7	.	ANSLDGGEQY
TRBV5-6	TRBJ2-5	.	ASSWGRWETQY
TRBV5-6	TRBJ1-5	.	ASTITNSNQPQH
TRBV6-1	TRBJ2-5	.	ASSDPQGRETQY
TRBV15	TRBJ2-3	.	ATSARTSGRYTDTQY
TRBV5-5	TRBJ2-3	.	ASSFRQEWDTQY
TRBV28	TRBJ1-4	.	ASSFQINEKLF
TRBV30	TRBJ2-7	.	AHRLAGAYEQY
TRBV9	TRBJ2-6	.	ASSPPGGSGANVLT
TRBV7-2	TRBJ2-3	few	ASSPARLAGASSTDTQY
TRBV7-9	TRBJ1-1	.	ASSPRRGMQAEAF
TRBV11-2	TRBJ1-6	.	ASSLGTGPTPLH
TRBV7-2	TRBJ2-7	.	ASRSGLAGGGKQSYEQY
TRBV7-2	TRBJ2-7	.	ASSPTSLWEQY
TRBV7-2	TRBJ1-5	once	ASSLRTGSNQPQH